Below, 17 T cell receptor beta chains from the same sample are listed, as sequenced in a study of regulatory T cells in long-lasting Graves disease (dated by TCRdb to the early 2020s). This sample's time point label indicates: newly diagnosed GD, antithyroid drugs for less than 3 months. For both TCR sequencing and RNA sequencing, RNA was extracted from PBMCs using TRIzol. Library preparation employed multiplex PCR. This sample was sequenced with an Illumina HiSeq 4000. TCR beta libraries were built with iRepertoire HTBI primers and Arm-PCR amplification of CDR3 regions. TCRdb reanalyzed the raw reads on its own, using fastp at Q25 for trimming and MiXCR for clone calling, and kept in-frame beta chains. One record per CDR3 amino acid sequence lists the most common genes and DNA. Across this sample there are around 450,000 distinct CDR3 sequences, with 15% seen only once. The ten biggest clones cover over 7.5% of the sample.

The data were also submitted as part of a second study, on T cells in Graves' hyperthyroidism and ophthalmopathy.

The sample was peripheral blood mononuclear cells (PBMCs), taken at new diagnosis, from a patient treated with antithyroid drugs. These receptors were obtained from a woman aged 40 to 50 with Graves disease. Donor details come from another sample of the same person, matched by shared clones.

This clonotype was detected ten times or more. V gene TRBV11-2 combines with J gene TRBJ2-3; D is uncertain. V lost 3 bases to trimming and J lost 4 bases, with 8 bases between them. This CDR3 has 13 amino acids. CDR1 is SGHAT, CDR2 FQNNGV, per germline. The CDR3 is CASSFAQADTQYF. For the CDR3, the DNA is TGTGCCAGCAGCTTTGCGCAGGCAGATACGCAGTATTTT.

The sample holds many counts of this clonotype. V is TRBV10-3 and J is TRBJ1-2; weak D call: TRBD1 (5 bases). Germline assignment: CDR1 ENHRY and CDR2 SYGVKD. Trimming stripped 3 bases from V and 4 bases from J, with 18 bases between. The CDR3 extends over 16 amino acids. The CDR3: CAISEPRQRLSYGYTF. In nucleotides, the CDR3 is TGTGCCATCAGTGAACCCCGACAGCGACTCTCCTATGGCTACACCTTC.

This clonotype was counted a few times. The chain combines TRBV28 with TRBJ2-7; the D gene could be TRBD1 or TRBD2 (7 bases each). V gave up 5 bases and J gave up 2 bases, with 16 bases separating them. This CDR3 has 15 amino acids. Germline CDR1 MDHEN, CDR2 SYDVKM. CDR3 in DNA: TGTGCCAGCAGTAAGGGGGCTAGCGGCCCCTACGAGCAGTACTTC. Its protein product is CASSKGASGPYEQYF.

The CDR3 region is CASSQARTLGTDTQYF. The CDR3 DNA reads TGTGCCAGCAGCCAAGCCCGGACCCTCGGCACAGATACGCAGTATTTT. The gene calls are TRBV9 and TRBJ2-3; D call uncertain. Deletions cut 4 bases from V and 1 base from J, with 16 bases between. The CDR3 consists of 16 residues. CDR1 and CDR2 (germline): SGDLS, YYNGEE.

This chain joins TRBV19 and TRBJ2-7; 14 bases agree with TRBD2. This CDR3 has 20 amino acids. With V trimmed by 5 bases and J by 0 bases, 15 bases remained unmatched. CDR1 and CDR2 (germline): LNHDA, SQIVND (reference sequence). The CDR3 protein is CASSRTAGTSGRLPSYEQYF. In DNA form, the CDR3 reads TGTGCCAGTAGTCGTACCGCAGGGACTAGCGGGAGACTCCCCTCCTACGAGCAGTACTTC.

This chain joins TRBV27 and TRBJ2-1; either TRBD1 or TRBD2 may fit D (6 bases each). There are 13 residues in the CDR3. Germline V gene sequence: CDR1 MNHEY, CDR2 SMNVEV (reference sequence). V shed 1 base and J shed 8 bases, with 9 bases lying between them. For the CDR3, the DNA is TGTGCCAGCAGTTTATTCGGGGGCGATGAGCAGTTCTTC. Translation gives CASSLFGGDEQFF.

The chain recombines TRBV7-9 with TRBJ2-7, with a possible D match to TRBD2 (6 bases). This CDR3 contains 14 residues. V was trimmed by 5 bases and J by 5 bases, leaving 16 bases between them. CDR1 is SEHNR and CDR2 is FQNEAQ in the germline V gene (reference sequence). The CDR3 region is CASSPYSPGDEQYF. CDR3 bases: TGTGCCAGCAGCCCGTACTCTCCGGGGGACGAGCAGTACTTC. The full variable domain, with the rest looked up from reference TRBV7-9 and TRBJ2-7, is DTGVSQNPRHKITKRGQNVTFRCDPISEHNRLYWYRQTLGQGPEFLTYFQNEAQLEKSRLLSDRFSAERPKGSFSTLEIQRTEQGDSAMYLCASSPYSPGDEQYFGPGTRLTVT.

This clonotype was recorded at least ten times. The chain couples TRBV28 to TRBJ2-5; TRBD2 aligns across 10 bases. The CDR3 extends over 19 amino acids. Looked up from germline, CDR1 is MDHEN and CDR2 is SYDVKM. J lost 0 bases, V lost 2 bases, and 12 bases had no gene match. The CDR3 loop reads CASSLPLEGSGRNQETQYF. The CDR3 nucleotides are TGTGCCAGCAGTTTACCCTTGGAGGGTAGCGGGAGGAACCAAGAGACCCAGTACTTC.

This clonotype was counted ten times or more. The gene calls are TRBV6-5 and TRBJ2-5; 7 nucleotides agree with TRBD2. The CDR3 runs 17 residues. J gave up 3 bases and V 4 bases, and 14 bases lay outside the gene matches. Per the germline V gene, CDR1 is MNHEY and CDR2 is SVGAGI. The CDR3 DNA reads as TGTGCCAGCAGTTCTCTGTACACCCCCAGCGGGAAAGAGACCCAGTACTTC. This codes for CASSSLYTPSGKETQYF.

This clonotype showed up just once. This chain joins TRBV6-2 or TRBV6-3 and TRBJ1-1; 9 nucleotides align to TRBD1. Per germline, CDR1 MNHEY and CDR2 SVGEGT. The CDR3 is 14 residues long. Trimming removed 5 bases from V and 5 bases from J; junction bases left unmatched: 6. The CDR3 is CASSDSGTGTEAFF. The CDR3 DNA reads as TGTGCCAGCAGTGATTCGGGGACAGGGACTGAAGCTTTCTTT.

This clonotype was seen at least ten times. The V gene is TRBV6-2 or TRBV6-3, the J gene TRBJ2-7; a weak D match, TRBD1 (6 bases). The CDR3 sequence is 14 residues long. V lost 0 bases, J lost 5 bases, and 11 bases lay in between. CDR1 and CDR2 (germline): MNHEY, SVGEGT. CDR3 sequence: CASSYSFGTNEQYF. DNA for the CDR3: TGTGCCAGCAGTTACTCGTTCGGGACAAACGAGCAGTACTTC.

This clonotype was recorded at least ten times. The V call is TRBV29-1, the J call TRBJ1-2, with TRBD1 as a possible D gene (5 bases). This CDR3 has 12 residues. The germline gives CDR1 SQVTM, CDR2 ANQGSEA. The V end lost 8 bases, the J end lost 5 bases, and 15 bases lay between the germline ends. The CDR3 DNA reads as TGCAGCACCCAGCCAGGGAAGTATGGCTACACCTTC. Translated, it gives CSTQPGKYGYTF. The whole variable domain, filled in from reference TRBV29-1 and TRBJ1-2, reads SAVISQKPSRDICQRGTSLTIQCQVDSQVTMMFWYRQQPGQSLTLIATANQGSEATYESGFVIDKFPISRPNLTFSTLTVSNMSPEDSSIYLCSTQPGKYGYTFGSGTRLTVV.

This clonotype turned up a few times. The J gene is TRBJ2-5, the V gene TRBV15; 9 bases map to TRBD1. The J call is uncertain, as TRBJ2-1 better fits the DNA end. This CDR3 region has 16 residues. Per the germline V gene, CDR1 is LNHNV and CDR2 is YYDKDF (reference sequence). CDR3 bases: TGTGCCACCAGCGCCCCGGGACAGGGTCTTAACGATGAGCAGTTCTTC. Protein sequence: CATSAPGQGLNDEQFF.

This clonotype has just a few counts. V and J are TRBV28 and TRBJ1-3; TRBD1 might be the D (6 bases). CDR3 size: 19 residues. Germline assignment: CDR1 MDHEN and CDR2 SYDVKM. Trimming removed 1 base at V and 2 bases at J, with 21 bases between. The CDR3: CASSLLNSRRGAPGNTIYF. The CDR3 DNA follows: TGTGCCAGCAGTTTATTAAATTCAAGGCGGGGGGCGCCTGGAAACACCATATATTTT. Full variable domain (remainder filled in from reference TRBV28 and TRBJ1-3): DVKVTQSSRYLVKRTGEKVFLECVQDMDHENMFWYRQDPGLGLRLIYFSYDVKMKEKGDIPEGYSVSREKKERFSLILESASTNQTSMYLCASSLLNSRRGAPGNTIYFGEGSWLTVV.

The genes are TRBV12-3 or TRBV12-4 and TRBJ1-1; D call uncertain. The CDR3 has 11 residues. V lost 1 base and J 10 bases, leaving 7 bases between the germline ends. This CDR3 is CASSLGDRAFF. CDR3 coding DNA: TGTGCCAGCAGTTTAGGTGATCGAGCTTTCTTT.

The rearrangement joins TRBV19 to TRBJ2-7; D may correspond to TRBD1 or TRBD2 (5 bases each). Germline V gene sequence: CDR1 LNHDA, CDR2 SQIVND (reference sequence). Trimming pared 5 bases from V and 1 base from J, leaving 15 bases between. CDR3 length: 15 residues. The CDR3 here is CASSRGAPGSYEQYF. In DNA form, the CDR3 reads TGTGCCAGTAGTCGAGGGGCCCCAGGTTCCTACGAGCAGTACTTC.

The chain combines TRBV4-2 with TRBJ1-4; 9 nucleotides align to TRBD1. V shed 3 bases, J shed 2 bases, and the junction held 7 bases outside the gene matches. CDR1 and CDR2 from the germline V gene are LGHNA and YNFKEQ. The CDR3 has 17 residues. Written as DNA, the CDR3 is TGTGCCAGCAGCCACCTCAGAGGACAGGGGACTAATGAAAAACTGTTTTTT. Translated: CASSHLRGQGTNEKLFF.